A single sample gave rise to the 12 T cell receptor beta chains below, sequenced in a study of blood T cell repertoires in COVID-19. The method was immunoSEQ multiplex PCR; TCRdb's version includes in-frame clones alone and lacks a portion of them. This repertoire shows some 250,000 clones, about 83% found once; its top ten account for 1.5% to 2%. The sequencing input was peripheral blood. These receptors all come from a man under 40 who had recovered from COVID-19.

DNA for the CDR3: TGTGCCAGCAGCCATCGGGACAGGGGGCACCGGGAGCTGTTTTTT. This gives the protein CASSHRDRGHRELFF. This sequence joins TRBV14 and TRBJ2-2; 12 bases are a match to TRBD1. This CDR3 contains 15 residues. Germline CDR1 and CDR2: SGHDN and FVKESK. J was trimmed by 9 bases and V by 3 bases; bases with no gene match: 5.

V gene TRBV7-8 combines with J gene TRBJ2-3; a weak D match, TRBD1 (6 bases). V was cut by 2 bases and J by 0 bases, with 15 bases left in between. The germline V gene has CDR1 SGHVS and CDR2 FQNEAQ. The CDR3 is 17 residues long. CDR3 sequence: CASSLSYGTTSTDTQYF. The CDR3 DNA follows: TGTGCCAGCAGCTTATCTTATGGGACAACTAGCACAGATACGCAGTATTTT.

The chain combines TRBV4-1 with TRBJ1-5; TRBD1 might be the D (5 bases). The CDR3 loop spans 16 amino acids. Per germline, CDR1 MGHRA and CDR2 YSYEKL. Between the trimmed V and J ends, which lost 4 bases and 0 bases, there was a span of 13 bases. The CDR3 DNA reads TGCGCCAGCAGCCGCCTACCGGGACTTAGCAATCAGCCCCAGCATTTT. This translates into CASSRLPGLSNQPQHF.

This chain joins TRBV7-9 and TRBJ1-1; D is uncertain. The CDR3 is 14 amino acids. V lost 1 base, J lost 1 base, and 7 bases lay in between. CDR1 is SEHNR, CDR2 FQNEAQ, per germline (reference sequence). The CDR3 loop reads CASSLGQPNTEAFF. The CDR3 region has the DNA TGTGCCAGCAGCTTAGGGCAACCGAACACTGAAGCTTTCTTT.

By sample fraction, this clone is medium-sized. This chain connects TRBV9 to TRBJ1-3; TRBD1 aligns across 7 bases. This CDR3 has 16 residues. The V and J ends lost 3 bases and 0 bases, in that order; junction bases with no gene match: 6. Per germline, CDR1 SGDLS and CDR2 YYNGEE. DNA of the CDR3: TGTGCCAGCAGCGCAACAGGGGAAACCTCTGGAAACACCATATATTTT. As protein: CASSATGETSGNTIYF.

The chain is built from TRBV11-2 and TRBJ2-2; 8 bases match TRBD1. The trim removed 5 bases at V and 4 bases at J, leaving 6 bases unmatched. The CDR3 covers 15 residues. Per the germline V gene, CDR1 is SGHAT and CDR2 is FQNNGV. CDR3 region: CASSLDRGATGELFF. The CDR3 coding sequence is TGTGCCAGCAGCCTTGACAGGGGAGCCACCGGGGAGCTGTTTTTT.

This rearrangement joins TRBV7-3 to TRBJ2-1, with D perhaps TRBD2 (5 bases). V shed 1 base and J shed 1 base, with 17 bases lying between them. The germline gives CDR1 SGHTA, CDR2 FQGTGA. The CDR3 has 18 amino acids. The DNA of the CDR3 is TGTGCCAGCAGCTTAAAACCCCCGGGTACGGGATCCTACAATGAGCAGTTCTTC. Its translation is CASSLKPPGTGSYNEQFF.

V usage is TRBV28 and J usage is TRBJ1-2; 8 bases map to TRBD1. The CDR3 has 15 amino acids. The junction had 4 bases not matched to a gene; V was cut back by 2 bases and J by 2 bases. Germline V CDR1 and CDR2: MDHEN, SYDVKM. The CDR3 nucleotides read TGTGCCAGCAGTTTAAGACAGGGGCAGAACTATGGCTACACCTTC. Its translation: CASSLRQGQNYGYTF.

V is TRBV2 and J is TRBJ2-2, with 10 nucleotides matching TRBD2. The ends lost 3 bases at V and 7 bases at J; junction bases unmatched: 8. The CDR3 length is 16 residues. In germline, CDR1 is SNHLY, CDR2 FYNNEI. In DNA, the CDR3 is TGTGCCAGCAGTGAGGTCACTAGCGGGGCTGGCGGGGAGCTGTTTTTT. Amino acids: CASSEVTSGAGGELFF.

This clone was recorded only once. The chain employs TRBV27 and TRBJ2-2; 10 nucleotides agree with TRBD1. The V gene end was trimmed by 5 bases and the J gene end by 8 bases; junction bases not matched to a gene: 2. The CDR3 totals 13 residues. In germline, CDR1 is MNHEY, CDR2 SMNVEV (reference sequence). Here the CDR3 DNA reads TGTGCCAGCAGTGGGACAGGGGCAGGGGAGCTGTTTTTT. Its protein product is CASSGTGAGELFF.

This CDR3 is CASSELATGSSPLHF. CDR3 bases: TGTGCCAGCAGTGAATTGGCTACGGGGAGTTCACCCCTCCACTTT. This sequence joins TRBV2 and TRBJ1-6; D remains unclear. The CDR3 has 15 amino acids. The V gene lost 2 bases and the J gene lost 9 bases, with 14 bases spanning the gap. CDR1 SNHLY and CDR2 FYNNEI come from the germline V gene.

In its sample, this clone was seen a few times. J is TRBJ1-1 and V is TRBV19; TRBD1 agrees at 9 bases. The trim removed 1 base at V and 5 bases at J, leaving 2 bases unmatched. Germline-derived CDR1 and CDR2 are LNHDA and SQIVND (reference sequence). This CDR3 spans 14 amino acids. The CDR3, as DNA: TGTGCCAGTAGTATAGGGACAGGGGCGACTGAAGCTTTCTTT. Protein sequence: CASSIGTGATEAFF.